The rows below give T cell receptor beta chains drawn from one sample of a study of T-cell memory formation after mild COVID-19. TCRdb processed the 5' RACE reads anew with MiXCR; each CDR3 protein has one entry. The sample holds 500,000 to 600,000 distinct CDR3 sequences; around 17% are singletons and the top ten take around 11%. The sample consisted of PBMCs or a T cell subset sorted from them (not recorded which). These receptors were collected from an adult woman who had mild COVID-19 (a few samples of this study predate the infection). Cell type and time point are not known. CDR3s include the opening cysteine and the closing phenylalanine or tryptophan. The order of the fields is clone size, V gene, D gene, CDR3 length, J gene, CDR3 protein, CDR3 DNA. D genes are given only for firm matches. Size is stated for part of the rows, as once, few or many counts, or as a class when the clone is expanded.

abundance: few; v_gene: TRBV4-1; d_gene: -; len: 17; j_gene: TRBJ2-2; CDR3aa: CASSQLLTGSNTGELFF; CDR3nt: TGCGCCAGCAGCCAACTCCTCACAGGGTCGAACACCGGGGAGCTGTTTTTT
abundance: -; v_gene: TRBV14; d_gene: -; len: 13; j_gene: TRBJ1-2; CDR3aa: CASSQWGDYGYTF; CDR3nt: TGTGCCAGCAGCCAATGGGGGGACTATGGCTACACCTTC
abundance: -; v_gene: TRBV20-1; d_gene: TRBD2; len: 17; j_gene: TRBJ2-2; CDR3aa: CSARDPERGTNTGELFF; CDR3nt: TGCAGTGCTAGAGACCCAGAGCGGGGAACGAACACCGGGGAGCTGTTTTTT
abundance: -; v_gene: TRBV20-1; d_gene: -; len: 14; j_gene: TRBJ1-1; CDR3aa: CSARYPGGNTEAFF; CDR3nt: TGCAGTGCTAGGTACCCTGGAGGGAACACTGAAGCTTTCTTT
abundance: -; v_gene: TRBV7-9; d_gene: TRBD2; len: 16; j_gene: TRBJ2-2; CDR3aa: CASSPSGGALTGELFF; CDR3nt: TGTGCCAGCAGCCCTAGCGGGGGGGCACTCACCGGGGAGCTGTTTTTT
abundance: few; v_gene: TRBV5-1; d_gene: -; len: 15; j_gene: TRBJ1-4; CDR3aa: CASSLGGSTNEKLFF; CDR3nt: TGCGCCAGCAGCTTGGGAGGGTCTACTAATGAAAAACTGTTTTTT
abundance: few; v_gene: TRBV20-1; d_gene: -; len: 14; j_gene: TRBJ2-5; CDR3aa: CSARDSGSQETQYF; CDR3nt: TGCAGTGCTAGAGATTCTGGATCTCAAGAGACCCAGTACTTC
abundance: -; v_gene: TRBV5-6; d_gene: TRBD2; len: 16; j_gene: TRBJ2-1; CDR3aa: CASSSYSGSTYNEQFF; CDR3nt: TGTGCCAGCAGCTCCTATAGCGGGAGCACCTACAATGAGCAGTTCTTC
abundance: -; v_gene: TRBV12-3/TRBV12-4; d_gene: -; len: 11; j_gene: TRBJ2-7; CDR3aa: CASTHDGEQYF; CDR3nt: TGTGCCAGCACCCATGATGGCGAGCAGTACTTC
abundance: -; v_gene: TRBV5-1; d_gene: -; len: 13; j_gene: TRBJ2-1; CDR3aa: CASSSRGLGEQFF; CDR3nt: TGCGCCAGCAGCTCGAGGGGATTAGGTGAGCAGTTCTTC
abundance: -; v_gene: TRBV7-9; d_gene: TRBD2; len: 19; j_gene: TRBJ2-1; CDR3aa: CASSPGLRLAGNSYNEQFF; CDR3nt: TGTGCCAGCAGCCCGGGGCTCCGACTAGCGGGTAACTCCTACAATGAGCAGTTCTTC
abundance: -; v_gene: TRBV11-2; d_gene: -; len: 14; j_gene: TRBJ2-1; CDR3aa: CASSEQAVLGEQFF; CDR3nt: TGTGCCAGCAGCGAGCAAGCGGTCCTGGGTGAGCAGTTCTTC
abundance: -; v_gene: TRBV5-1; d_gene: TRBD1; len: 19; j_gene: TRBJ1-1; CDR3aa: CASSPQVFSGTGQNTEAFF; CDR3nt: TGCGCCAGCAGCCCTCAAGTCTTCTCCGGGACAGGGCAGAACACTGAAGCTTTCTTT
abundance: -; v_gene: TRBV12-3/TRBV12-4; d_gene: TRBD1; len: 16; j_gene: TRBJ1-6; CDR3aa: CASRRDSAFGNSPLHF; CDR3nt: TGTGCCAGCAGACGGGACAGTGCCTTTGGGAATTCACCCCTCCACTTT
abundance: -; v_gene: TRBV5-1; d_gene: -; len: 17; j_gene: TRBJ1-3; CDR3aa: CASSLVPGTSSGNTIYF; CDR3nt: TGCGCCAGCAGCTTGGTCCCGGGGACCAGCTCTGGAAACACCATATATTTT
abundance: few; v_gene: TRBV7-6; d_gene: TRBD2; len: 15; j_gene: TRBJ2-1; CDR3aa: CASSLAGAVYNEQFF; CDR3nt: TGTGCCAGCAGTCTAGCGGGAGCGGTCTACAATGAGCAGTTCTTC